These T cell receptor beta chains were read from a single sample in a study of radiation and T cells in renal cell carcinoma. The table came from immunoSEQ multiplex PCR; TCRdb's copy has only in-frame clones and leaves some out. This sample carries just over 95,000 clones, about 79% of them seen once, and the ten largest clones take approximately 6.9%. Sample: blood, taken from a patient whose treatment included radiotherapy and nephrectomy. The receptors originated from a man between 60 and 75 years old with renal cell carcinoma. Both conserved end residues are part of each CDR3. A D gene is named only where the DNA matches it firmly. Part of the rows lack a size; the others show once, few, many or a class for expanded clones.

j_call,clone_size,d_call,v_call,cdr3_nt,cdr3_aa
TRBJ2-7,NA,NA,TRBV5-6,TGTGCCAGCAGCTCCAGAGGCGGGTTCTCCTACGAGCAGTACTTC,CASSSRGGFSYEQYF
TRBJ2-7,NA,NA,TRBV18,TGTGCCAGCTCCCAGGGTAGCTCCTACGAGCAGTACTTC,CASSQGSSYEQYF
TRBJ2-7,once,NA,TRBV6-6,TGTGCCAGCAGTTATACCGCTCCAGCGGCCGGCTACGAGCAGTACTTC,CASSYTAPAAGYEQYF
TRBJ1-2,NA,TRBD1,TRBV11-2,TGTGCCAGCAGCTTAGTGGGGACAGGGGACCGCTATGGCTACACCTTC,CASSLVGTGDRYGYTF
TRBJ2-2,NA,TRBD2,TRBV28,TGTGCCAGCAGGGGAGGACTAGCAAGAAACACCGGGGAGCTGTTTTTT,CASRGGLARNTGELFF
TRBJ2-1,once,TRBD2,TRBV6-4,TGTGCCAGCAGTATCACTAGCGGGGAAGGGACTTACAATGAGCAGTTCTTC,CASSITSGEGTYNEQFF
TRBJ2-2,NA,TRBD1,TRBV29-1,TGCAGCGTTGTCCCCAGGACAGGGGTTACCGGGGAGCTGTTTTTT,CSVVPRTGVTGELFF
TRBJ2-6,NA,NA,TRBV27,TGTGCCAGCAGTTTCCTGGAAGACAGGACCCCCTCTGGGGCCAACGTCCTGACTTTC,CASSFLEDRTPSGANVLTF
TRBJ2-3,NA,TRBD2,TRBV4-1,TGCGCCAGCAGCCAAAAAGCAGCGGGATACACAGATACGCAGTATTTT,CASSQKAAGYTDTQYF
TRBJ2-7,NA,TRBD2,TRBV18,TGTGCCAGCTCACGAACACAACTAGCGGGAGGCGACGAGCAGTACTTC,CASSRTQLAGGDEQYF
TRBJ2-6,NA,NA,TRBV14,TGTGCCAGCAGCCGCACCCGGGGGGCCAACGTCCTGACTTTC,CASSRTRGANVLTF
TRBJ2-7,NA,TRBD1,TRBV7-3,TGTGCCAGCAGCTTAGAAGGACAGGGCTTTGGGGAGCAGTACTTC,CASSLEGQGFGEQYF